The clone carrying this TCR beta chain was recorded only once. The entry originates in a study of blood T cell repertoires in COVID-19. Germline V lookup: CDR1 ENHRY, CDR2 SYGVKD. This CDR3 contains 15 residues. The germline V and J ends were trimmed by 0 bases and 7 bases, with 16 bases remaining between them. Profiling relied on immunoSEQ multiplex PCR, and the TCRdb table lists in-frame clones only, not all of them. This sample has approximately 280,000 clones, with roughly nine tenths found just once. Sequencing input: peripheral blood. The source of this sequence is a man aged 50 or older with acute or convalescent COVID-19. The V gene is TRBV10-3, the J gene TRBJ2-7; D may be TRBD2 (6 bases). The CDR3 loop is CAISESPELRGEQYF. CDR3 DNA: TGTGCCATCAGTGAGTCGCCAGAACTACGGGGGGAGCAGTACTTC.